Below are 28 T cell receptor beta chains sequenced from a single sample in a study of neurological immune-mediated disorders. TCRdb reanalysed the 5' RACE reads using MiXCR and keeps one entry per CDR3 protein. The table has roughly 66,000 distinct CDR3 sequences, roughly 4.8% seen once. The sample taken for sequencing was PBMCs. The receptors come from a woman aged 70-85 years with multiple sclerosis.

This clonotype was observed at least ten times. The rearrangement links TRBV4-2 to TRBJ1-4; tentative D call: TRBD1 (6 bases). The V end was cut by 3 bases, the J end by 7 bases, with 12 bases between. Germline values: CDR1 LGHNA, CDR2 YNFKEQ. CDR3 size: 14 residues. This CDR3 reads CASSQGRGGEKLFF. The DNA of the CDR3 is TGTGCCAGCAGCCAGGGCAGGGGAGGTGAAAAACTGTTTTTT.

This clonotype was detected only a few times. The chain recombines TRBV12-5 with TRBJ2-7; no clear D. This CDR3 is built from 15 residues. CDR1 is LGHNT, CDR2 FRNRAP, per germline. With 4 bases removed from V and 3 bases from J, the gap between germline ends came to 16 bases. This CDR3 reads CASGSLKRSLYEQYF. DNA of the CDR3: TGTGCTAGTGGTTCCCTAAAGAGGAGCCTCTACGAGCAGTACTTC.

This clonotype has at least ten counts. V is TRBV15 and J is TRBJ2-4, with TRBD2 matching 7 bases. The CDR3 runs 18 residues. V lost 0 bases to trimming and J lost 5 bases; unmatched junction nucleotides: 13. Germline values: CDR1 LNHNV, CDR2 YYDKDF (reference sequence). CDR3 amino acids: CATSRESVLAWQENIQYF. The CDR3 DNA reads as TGTGCCACCAGCAGAGAGTCGGTACTAGCGTGGCAGGAAAACATTCAGTACTTC.

About this clonotype: Since a much larger clone is just one base distant, this may be a read error. The chain employs TRBV29-1 and TRBJ1-1; unclear D gene. The CDR3 runs to 11 residues. Trimming took off 8 bases at V and 4 bases at J, with 11 bases between the two ends. The germline CDR1 and CDR2 sequences are SQVTM and ANQGSEA. The CDR3 here is CSISRVTEAFF. In nucleotides, the CDR3 is TGCAGCATTTCGAGGGTCACTGAAGCTTTCTTT.

Many counts were recorded for this clonotype. V gene TRBV5-1 combines with J gene TRBJ2-1; D gene ambiguous. The CDR3 runs to 14 residues. The V and J ends lost 3 bases and 6 bases respectively, with 13 bases between them. Per the germline V gene, CDR1 is SGHRS and CDR2 is YFSETQ. The DNA for the CDR3 is TGCGCCAGCAGCTCCGATTGGCCCGGCAATGAGCAGTTCTTC. As protein: CASSSDWPGNEQFF.

This clonotype was observed a few times. The V gene is TRBV6-5, the J gene TRBJ2-1, with D tentatively TRBD1 (6 bases). Germline-derived CDR1 and CDR2 are MNHEY and SVGAGI. Trimming stripped 5 bases from V and 5 bases from J, with 16 bases between. The CDR3 covers 15 residues. This CDR3 is CASSPEVGDNNEQFF. In DNA form, the CDR3 reads TGTGCCAGCAGTCCTGAGGTAGGGGACAACAATGAGCAGTTCTTC.

This clonotype occurred many times. V and J are TRBV5-5 and TRBJ1-1; D unclear. CDR1 is SGHKS, CDR2 YYEKEE, per germline (reference sequence). The germline V and J ends were trimmed by 1 base and 3 bases, with 10 bases remaining between them. This CDR3 comprises 14 residues. The CDR3 bases are TGTGCCAGCAGCTTGAGCACATTCGACACTGAAGCTTTCTTT. Translated: CASSLSTFDTEAFF. The full variable domain, rest sourced from reference TRBV5-5 and TRBJ1-1, is DAGVTQSPTHLIKTRGQQVTLRCSPISGHKSVSWYQQVLGQGPQFIFQYYEKEERGRGNFPDRFSARQFPNYSSELNVNALLLGDSALYLCASSLSTFDTEAFFGQGTRLTVV.

Ten or more counts support this clonotype. V usage is TRBV7-9 and J usage is TRBJ2-6; 8 bases map to TRBD1. The CDR3 covers 16 residues. V shed 5 bases and J 2 bases; nucleotides not matched to a gene: 5. The germline CDR1 and CDR2 sequences are SEHNR and FQNEAQ (reference sequence). The CDR3 here is CASSRRQGTGANVLTF. CDR3 nucleotides: TGTGCCAGCAGCCGACGACAGGGGACTGGGGCCAACGTCCTGACTTTC.

The rearrangement uses TRBV6-2 or TRBV6-3 and TRBJ1-1; D not resolved. The V gene's germline CDR1 is MNHEY and CDR2 SVGEGT. The CDR3 length is 14 residues. Trimming cost V 6 bases and J 0 bases, with 11 bases left between them. CDR3 in amino acids: CASRFTRMNTEAFF. In DNA, the CDR3 is TGTGCCAGCAGATTCACAAGAATGAACACTGAAGCTTTCTTT.

This clonotype was counted ten times or more. The rearrangement links TRBV20-1 to TRBJ2-4; 9 bases are shared with TRBD2. The CDR3 is 14 amino acids. Unmatched junction bases numbered 3, after V lost 6 bases and J lost 0 bases. Germline CDR1 and CDR2: DFQATT and SNEGSKA (reference sequence). The CDR3 sequence is CSAMTSGAKNIQYF. CDR3 bases: TGCAGTGCCATGACTAGCGGAGCCAAAAACATTCAGTACTTC.

In its sample, this clonotype was seen a few times. CDR3 DNA: TGTGCCAGCAGCTTAGATTGGGAGGTTGCCAATTCACCCCTCCACTTT. It codes for CASSLDWEVANSPLHF. J is TRBJ1-6 and V is TRBV7-2; D is ambiguous. V shed 1 base and J shed 7 bases, with 14 bases lying between them. This CDR3 has 16 amino acids. From germline, CDR1 is SGHTA and CDR2 FQGNSA.

This clonotype has at least ten counts. The CDR3 DNA reads as TGCGCCAGCAGCCAAGATAATACGCAGACCTACGAGCAGTACTTC. Its translation is CASSQDNTQTYEQYF. The genes are TRBV4-3 and TRBJ2-7; D is undetermined. The CDR3 runs 15 residues. Per the germline V gene, CDR1 is LGHNA and CDR2 is YSLEER. The V gene lost 0 bases and the J gene lost 2 bases, with 11 bases spanning the gap.

In its sample, this clonotype was seen many times. The J gene is TRBJ1-1, the V gene TRBV6-2 or TRBV6-3; the D is unclear. This CDR3 region has 15 residues. V was cut by 7 bases and J by 5 bases, with 20 bases left in between. Germline loops: CDR1 MNHEY, CDR2 SVGEGT. CDR3 amino acids: CASNPPYSRTTEAFF. The CDR3 DNA follows: TGTGCCAGCAACCCCCCCTACTCTCGCACAACTGAAGCTTTCTTT.

Ten or more counts support this clonotype. V and J are TRBV12-3 or TRBV12-4 and TRBJ1-5; 7 positions match TRBD1. The CDR3 is 14 residues long. V lost 6 bases, J lost 2 bases, and 4 bases stayed unmatched. The CDR3 loop is CASSAGTGNQPQHF. The CDR3 nucleotides read TGTGCCAGCAGCGCAGGGACAGGCAATCAGCCCCAGCATTTT.

The sample holds many counts of this clonotype. The V and J genes are TRBV12-3 or TRBV12-4 and TRBJ2-3; D remains unclear. This CDR3 contains 13 residues. V lost 1 base and J 4 bases, leaving 6 bases between the germline ends. The CDR3 DNA reads as TGTGCCAGCAGTTTAGGCTTGGCAGATACGCAGTATTTT. Protein: CASSLGLADTQYF.

This chain joins TRBV6-2 or TRBV6-3 and TRBJ2-1, with 7 bases lining up with TRBD2. Germline CDR1 MNHEY, CDR2 SVGEGT. The CDR3 contains 15 residues. V gave up 2 bases and J gave up 3 bases; unmatched junction bases: 4. In nucleotides, the CDR3 is TGTGCCAGCAGTTACCCGGGGGGACGCTACAATGAGCAGTTCTTC. Protein sequence: CASSYPGGRYNEQFF.

This clonotype has a count of ten or more. The chain combines TRBV6-2 or TRBV6-3 with TRBJ2-1; 10 bases match TRBD2. CDR3 length: 15 residues. J gave up 3 bases and V 9 bases, and 8 bases lay outside the gene matches. From germline, CDR1 is MNHEY and CDR2 SVGEGT. CDR3 DNA: TGTGCCAGTCGCTCAGGGACTAGCGACTACAATGAGCAGTTCTTC. Amino acid sequence: CASRSGTSDYNEQFF.

V is TRBV5-1 and J is TRBJ2-2; TRBD1 or TRBD2 may be the D gene (5 bases each). This CDR3 is built from 13 residues. The V gene lost 4 bases and the J gene lost 4 bases, with 8 bases spanning the gap. The germline V gene encodes CDR1 SGHRS and CDR2 YFSETQ. As DNA, the CDR3 is TGCGCCAGCAGCCCGGGACCCACCGGGGAGCTGTTTTTT. It yields the protein CASSPGPTGELFF.

This clonotype appeared many times. The V call is TRBV7-2, the J call TRBJ2-1; D gene ambiguous. The CDR3 totals 13 residues. Germline values: CDR1 SGHTA, CDR2 FQGNSA. Trimming cost V 1 base and J 7 bases, with 8 bases left between them. CDR3 in amino acids: CASSLDWVNEQFF. The CDR3 nucleotides read TGTGCCAGCAGCTTAGATTGGGTGAATGAGCAGTTCTTC.

This clonotype was found many times. The rearrangement joins TRBV20-1 to TRBJ2-3; D is uncertain. CDR3 size: 12 residues. V was cut by 3 bases and J by 0 bases, with 4 bases left in between. Germline V gene lookup returns CDR1 DFQATT and CDR2 SNEGSKA (reference sequence). CDR3 region: CSASGSTDTQYF. Here the CDR3 DNA reads TGCAGTGCTAGCGGGAGCACAGATACGCAGTATTTT.

This clonotype was detected ten times or more. The genes are TRBV7-2 and TRBJ1-6; no clear D. V lost 2 bases, J lost 5 bases, and 7 bases lay in between. The germline V gene has CDR1 SGHTA and CDR2 FQGNSA. This CDR3 has 14 amino acids. CDR3 nucleotides: TGTGCCAGCAGCTTATTCCGGGATAATTCACCCCTCCACTTT. Amino acid sequence: CASSLFRDNSPLHF.

This clonotype was counted many times. The chain joins TRBV7-6 to TRBJ2-7; D remains unclear. V shed 4 bases and J shed 4 bases, with 17 bases lying between them. CDR1 and CDR2 from the germline V gene are SGHVS and FNYEAQ. The CDR3 runs 15 residues. The CDR3 nucleotides read TGTGCCAGCAGCTCCACGACTCTTCCCAATTACGAGCAGTACTTC. Its translation: CASSSTTLPNYEQYF.

This clonotype was seen ten or more times. J is TRBJ2-7 and V is TRBV6-5; D is ambiguous. Germline assignment: CDR1 MNHEY and CDR2 SVGAGI. CDR3 size: 12 residues. With 3 bases removed from V and 6 bases from J, the gap between germline ends came to 9 bases. CDR3 in amino acids: CASSYVGSEQYF. CDR3 DNA sequence: TGTGCCAGCAGTTATGTCGGTTCCGAGCAGTACTTC.

This clonotype was picked up many times. The V and J genes are TRBV5-1 and TRBJ1-1; D is unresolved. Germline V CDR1 and CDR2: SGHRS, YFSETQ. V was clipped by 4 bases and J by 5 bases, with 18 bases between them. The CDR3 is 15 amino acids. The CDR3, as DNA: TGCGCCAGCAGCCCCGGGAACTCCGGGGTTACTGAAGCTTTCTTT. As protein: CASSPGNSGVTEAFF.

At least ten counts were recorded for this clonotype. The rearrangement joins TRBV5-1 to TRBJ1-2; 10 nucleotides match TRBD1. V trimming: 3 bases; J trimming: 8 bases; junction bases outside the gene matches: 10. The CDR3 length is 15 residues. Germline V gene lookup returns CDR1 SGHRS and CDR2 YFSETQ. As DNA, the CDR3 is TGCGCCAGCAGCTCGTACGGGACAGGGGAAGTAGGCTACACCTTC. Its protein is CASSSYGTGEVGYTF. The whole variable domain, remainder taken from reference TRBV5-1 and TRBJ1-2, is KAGVTQTPRYLIKTRGQQVTLSCSPISGHRSVSWYQQTPGQGLQFLFEYFSETQRNKGNFPGRFSGRQFSNSRSEMNVSTLELGDSALYLCASSSYGTGEVGYTFGSGTRLTVV.

This clonotype was observed at least ten times. The DNA for the CDR3 is TGTGCCATCAGTGAGCGTATAACTAGCGGGAGCGGACAGACCCAGTACTTC. This sequence encodes CAISERITSGSGQTQYF. This chain uses TRBV10-3 with TRBJ2-5; 11 nucleotides align to TRBD2. V lost 2 bases and J lost 6; bases outside the gene matches: 11. Germline V CDR1 and CDR2: ENHRY, SYGVKD. The CDR3 covers 17 residues.

The V gene is TRBV20-1, the J gene TRBJ2-3; 12 positions agree with TRBD2. The trim removed 0 bases at V and 0 bases at J, leaving 4 bases unmatched. The CDR3 is 17 amino acids. Germline V CDR1 and CDR2: DFQATT, SNEGSKA (reference sequence). The CDR3 DNA sequence: TGCAGTGCTAGAGATGGAGGACTAGCGGGGAGCACAGATACGCAGTATTTT. Amino acid sequence: CSARDGGLAGSTDTQYF.

V gene TRBV7-2 combines with J gene TRBJ1-1; a possible D gene is TRBD1 (5 bases). Trimming took off 7 bases at V and 2 bases at J, with 8 bases between the two ends. Germline V gene lookup returns CDR1 SGHTA and CDR2 FQGNSA. The CDR3 spans 12 residues. The CDR3 coding sequence is TGTGCCAGCAAAAGGGGAAACACTGAAGCTTTCTTT. Translated, it gives CASKRGNTEAFF.